This T cell receptor beta chain is from a study of blood T cell repertoires in COVID-19. Whole-study context: Specimens from acute and convalescent COVID-19 originated in the United States, Italy and Spain. Nucleic acid was either cDNA or gDNA, and it came from T cells, B-cell-depleted T cells, or PBMCs.

Per the original methods: How many nucleated cells were present was estimated from reference gene primer amplification. Repertoires were generated with immunoSEQ multiplex PCR, while TCRdb's copy carries only in-frame clones and drops some. V and J calls and clone size are copied from that table; D and trimming were computed from the DNA. The sample includes 240,000 or so clones, about three quarters of them seen just once. The V end lost 7 bases, the J end lost 6 bases, and 13 bases lay between the germline ends. The CDR3 contains 13 residues. Looked up from germline, CDR1 is SNHLY and CDR2 is FYNNEI.

The V call is TRBV2, the J call TRBJ1-5, with a weak D call TRBD1 (5 bases). The TCR comes from a woman older than 75 with acute or convalescent COVID-19. Specimen: peripheral blood. CDR3 protein: CASKTVGGQPQHF. CDR3 DNA: TGTGCCAGCAAGACGGTCGGGGGTCAGCCCCAGCATTTT.